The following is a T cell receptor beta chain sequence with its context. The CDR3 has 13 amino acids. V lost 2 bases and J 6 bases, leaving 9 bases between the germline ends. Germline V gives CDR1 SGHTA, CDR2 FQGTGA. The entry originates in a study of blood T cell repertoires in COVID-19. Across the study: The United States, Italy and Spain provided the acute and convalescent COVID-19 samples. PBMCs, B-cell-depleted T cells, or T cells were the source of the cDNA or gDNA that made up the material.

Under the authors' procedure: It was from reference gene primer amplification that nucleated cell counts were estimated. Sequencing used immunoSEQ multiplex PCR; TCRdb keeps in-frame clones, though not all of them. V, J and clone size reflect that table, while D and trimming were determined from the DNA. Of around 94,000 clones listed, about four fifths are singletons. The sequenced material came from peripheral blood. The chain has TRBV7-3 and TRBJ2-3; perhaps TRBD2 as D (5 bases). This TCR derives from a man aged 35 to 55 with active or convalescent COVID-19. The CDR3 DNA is TGTGCCAGCAGCTTATATAGGGAGGATACGCAGTATTTT. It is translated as CASSLYREDTQYF.